What follows are 2 T cell receptor beta chains derived from one specimen sequenced in a study of T and B cells in COVID-19 patients. Each TRB amplification used roughly 240-550 ng of genomic DNA from blood. Multiplex PCR with BIOMED2 TRB-A/B primer pools amplified TRB rearrangements. TCRdb itself ran the multiplex PCR reads through MiXCR, one entry per CDR3 protein. The sample has some 4,000 distinct CDR3 sequences; roughly a quarter are singletons. Material for sequencing was blood. These receptors were obtained from a human donor with active COVID-19. The donor label of this sample is uncertain.

By sample fraction, this clonotype is medium-sized. The CDR3 region has the DNA TGCAGCGTCTCCTCGGGACTAGCGGGGTCCTACGAGCAGTACTTC. It yields the protein CSVSSGLAGSYEQYF. J is TRBJ2-7 and V is TRBV29-1; TRBD2 agrees at 13 bases. Germline V CDR1 and CDR2: SQVTM, ANQGSEA. V lost 6 bases and J lost 1; bases outside the gene matches: 6. This CDR3 comprises 15 residues.

At least ten counts were recorded for this clonotype. Here the CDR3 reads CATSRVGNRDNQPQHF. Written as DNA, the CDR3 is TGTGCCACCAGCAGAGTGGGAAACAGGGACAATCAGCCCCAGCATTTT. J is TRBJ1-5 and V is TRBV15; D is possibly TRBD1 (6 bases). The CDR3 runs 16 residues. CDR1 is LNHNV, CDR2 YYDKDF, per germline (reference sequence). Trimming took 1 base from V and 3 from J, leaving 13 bases between them.